This TCR beta chain was identified in a study of beta chain features in type 1 diabetes. Regarding the study as a whole: People with Type 1 diabetes carried modestly yet significantly shorter TCRB CDR3s in all four CD4+ subsets.

Every isolated RNA sample was fully reverse transcribed, so sequencing captured expressed TCRB transcripts. Approximately 3.7 million reads per sample on average were obtained from naive, central memory and regulatory T cell samples. Assay used: immunoSEQ multiplex PCR; TCRdb lists only in-frame clones, some missing. This sample has over 25,000 clones, with 56% found just once. This clone was observed a few times. Its antigen is unknown. Germline CDR1 and CDR2: SGHRS and YFSETQ. The CDR3 length is 17 residues. V was cut by 4 bases and J by 7 bases, with 26 bases left in between. This clonotype was sampled from a woman aged 18-29 years with type 1 diabetes. The V gene is TRBV5-1, the J gene TRBJ1-1; the D gene is possibly TRBD1 (6 bases). The sequenced sample consisted of Tregs from blood. CDR3 residues: CASSPEPYLRTDLEAFF. CDR3 in DNA: TGCGCCAGCAGCCCGGAACCCTACTTGAGGACAGACCTTGAAGCTTTCTTT.